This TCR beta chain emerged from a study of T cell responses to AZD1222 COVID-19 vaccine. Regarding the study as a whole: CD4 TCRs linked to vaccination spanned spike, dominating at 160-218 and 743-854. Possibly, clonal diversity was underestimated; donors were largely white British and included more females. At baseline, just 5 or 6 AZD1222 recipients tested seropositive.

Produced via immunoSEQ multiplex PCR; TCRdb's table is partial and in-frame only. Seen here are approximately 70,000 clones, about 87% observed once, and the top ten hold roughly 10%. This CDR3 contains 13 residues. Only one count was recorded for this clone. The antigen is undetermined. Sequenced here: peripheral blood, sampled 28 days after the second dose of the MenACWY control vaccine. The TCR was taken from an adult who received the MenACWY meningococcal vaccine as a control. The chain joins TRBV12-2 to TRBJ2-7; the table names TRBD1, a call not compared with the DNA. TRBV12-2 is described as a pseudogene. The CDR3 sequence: CASRLGDRVPQYF. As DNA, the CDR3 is TGTGCAAGTCGCCTCGGGGACAGGGTTCCTCAGTACTTC.